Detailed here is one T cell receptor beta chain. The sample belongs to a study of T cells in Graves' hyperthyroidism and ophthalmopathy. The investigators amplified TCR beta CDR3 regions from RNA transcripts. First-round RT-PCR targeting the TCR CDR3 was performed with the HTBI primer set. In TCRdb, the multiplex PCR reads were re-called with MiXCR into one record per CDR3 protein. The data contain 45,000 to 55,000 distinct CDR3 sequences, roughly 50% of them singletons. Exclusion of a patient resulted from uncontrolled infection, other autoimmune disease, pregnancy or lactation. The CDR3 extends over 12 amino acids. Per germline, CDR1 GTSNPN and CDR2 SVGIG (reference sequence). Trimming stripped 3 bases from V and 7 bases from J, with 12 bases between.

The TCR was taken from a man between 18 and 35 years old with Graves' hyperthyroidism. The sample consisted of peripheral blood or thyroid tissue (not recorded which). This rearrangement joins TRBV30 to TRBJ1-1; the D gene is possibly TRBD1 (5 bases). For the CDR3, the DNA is TGTGCCTGGAGCCGGGCAGGGATTGAAGCTTTCTTT. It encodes CAWSRAGIEAFF.